Below, one TCR beta chain is given with its context. No antigen is known for it. Produced via immunoSEQ multiplex PCR; TCRdb's table is partial and in-frame only. This table holds over 2 million clones, approximately 94% found once. CD45RO negativity and positive selection for CCR7 defined naive CD8 cells, a population that excluded terminally differentiated effector memory CD45RA+ cells. The data stem from a study of shared clonotypes between healthy human individuals. Study-wide results and caveats: Naive subsets generally had larger estimated richness than memory subsets. Generation probability values for non-shared clonotypes were lower than those for clonotypes shared by all four donors.

The TCR comes from a man in his late teens or twenties in good health. The sample consisted of naive CD8+ T cells sorted from blood.

The CDR3 protein is CASSSPARPDTQYF. The CDR3 bases are TGTGCCAGCAGCTCCCCGGCCAGACCAGATACGCAGTATTTT. The chain joins TRBV7-9 to TRBJ2-3; D remains ambiguous. The CDR3 length is 14 residues. Trimming removed 4 bases from V and 4 bases from J, with 12 bases in between. Germline loops: CDR1 SEHNR, CDR2 FQNEAQ (reference sequence).